The sequence of this T cell receptor (beta chain) was determined in a study of cytomegalovirus exposure and HLA in healthy donors. Study-level background: As released early, the data held roughly 85 million unique TCRs from HLA-typed donors.

The PCR employed 60 Vbeta primers together with 13 Jbeta primers. TCRdb's table, derived via immunoSEQ multiplex PCR, lists solely in-frame clones and lacks some. This sample's clone table lists under 200,000 clones. CDR3 length: 16 residues. V was clipped by 4 bases and J by 7 bases, with 20 bases between them. CDR1 and CDR2 (germline): SGHRS, YFSETQ. Points on this clone: Its specificity is unknown.

General study results and limits: In a later analysis, across HLA loci, associated TCR counts were highest for DRB1, lowest for HLA-C. Near-uniform donor sequencing depth was presumed by presence/absence analyses.

This receptor was identified in a man aged 25 to 40 in good health and CMV-seronegative. Specimen: PBMCs. The chain joins TRBV5-1 to TRBJ1-4; D ambiguous. CDR3 sequence reads: CASSPGLTQKGEKLFF. The CDR3 DNA sequence: TGCGCCAGCAGCCCCGGACTTACACAGAAGGGTGAAAAACTGTTTTTT.